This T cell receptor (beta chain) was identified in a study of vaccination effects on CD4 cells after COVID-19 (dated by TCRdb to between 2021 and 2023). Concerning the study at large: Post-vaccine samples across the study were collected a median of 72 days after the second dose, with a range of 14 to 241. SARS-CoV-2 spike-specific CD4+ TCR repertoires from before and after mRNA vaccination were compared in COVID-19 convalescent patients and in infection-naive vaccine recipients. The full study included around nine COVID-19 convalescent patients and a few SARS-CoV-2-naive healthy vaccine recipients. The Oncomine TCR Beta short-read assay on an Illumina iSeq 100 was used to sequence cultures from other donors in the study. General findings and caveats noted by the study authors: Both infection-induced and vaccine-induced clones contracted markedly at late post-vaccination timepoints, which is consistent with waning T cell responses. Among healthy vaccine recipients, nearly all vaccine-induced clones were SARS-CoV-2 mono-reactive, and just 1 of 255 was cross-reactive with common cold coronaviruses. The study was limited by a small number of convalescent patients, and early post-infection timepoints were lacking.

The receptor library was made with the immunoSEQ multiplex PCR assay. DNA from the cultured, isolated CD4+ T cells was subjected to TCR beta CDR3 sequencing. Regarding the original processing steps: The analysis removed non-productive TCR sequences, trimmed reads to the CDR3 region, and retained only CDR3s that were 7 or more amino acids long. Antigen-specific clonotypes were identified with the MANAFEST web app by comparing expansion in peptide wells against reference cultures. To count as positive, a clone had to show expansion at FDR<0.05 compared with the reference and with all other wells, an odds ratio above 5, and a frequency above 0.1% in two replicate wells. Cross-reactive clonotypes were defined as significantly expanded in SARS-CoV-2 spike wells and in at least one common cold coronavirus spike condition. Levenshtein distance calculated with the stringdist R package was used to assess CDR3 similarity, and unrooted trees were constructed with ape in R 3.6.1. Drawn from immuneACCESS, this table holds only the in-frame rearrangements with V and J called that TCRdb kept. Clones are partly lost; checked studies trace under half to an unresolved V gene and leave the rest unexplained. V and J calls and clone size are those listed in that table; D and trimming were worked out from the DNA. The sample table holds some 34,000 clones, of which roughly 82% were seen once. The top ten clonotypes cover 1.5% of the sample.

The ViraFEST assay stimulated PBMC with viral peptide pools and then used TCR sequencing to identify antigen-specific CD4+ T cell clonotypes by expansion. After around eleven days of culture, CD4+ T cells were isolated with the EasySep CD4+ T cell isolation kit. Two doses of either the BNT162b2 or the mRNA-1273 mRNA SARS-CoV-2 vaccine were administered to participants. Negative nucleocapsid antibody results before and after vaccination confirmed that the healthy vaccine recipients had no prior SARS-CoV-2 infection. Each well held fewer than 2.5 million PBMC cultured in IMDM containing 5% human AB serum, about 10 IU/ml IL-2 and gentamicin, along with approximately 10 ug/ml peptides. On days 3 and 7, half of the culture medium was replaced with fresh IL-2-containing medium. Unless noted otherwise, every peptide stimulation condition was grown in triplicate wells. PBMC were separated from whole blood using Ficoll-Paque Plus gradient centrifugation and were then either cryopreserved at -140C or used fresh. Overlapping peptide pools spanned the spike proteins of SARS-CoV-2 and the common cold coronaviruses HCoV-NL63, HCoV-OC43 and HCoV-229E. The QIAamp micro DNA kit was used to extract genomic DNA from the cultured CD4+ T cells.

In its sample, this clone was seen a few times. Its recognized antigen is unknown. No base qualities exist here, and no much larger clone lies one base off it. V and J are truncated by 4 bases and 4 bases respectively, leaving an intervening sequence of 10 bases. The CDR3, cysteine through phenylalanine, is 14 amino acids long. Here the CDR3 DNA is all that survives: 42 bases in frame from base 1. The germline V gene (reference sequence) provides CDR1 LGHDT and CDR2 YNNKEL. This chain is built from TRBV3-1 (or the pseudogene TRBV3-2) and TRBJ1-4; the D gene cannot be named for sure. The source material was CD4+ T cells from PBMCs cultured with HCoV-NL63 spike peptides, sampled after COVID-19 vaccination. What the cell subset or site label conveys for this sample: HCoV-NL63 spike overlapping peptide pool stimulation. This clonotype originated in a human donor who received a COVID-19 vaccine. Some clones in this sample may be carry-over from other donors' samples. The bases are TGTGCCAGCAGCCGCCACTCCAGTAATGAAAAACTGTTTTTT. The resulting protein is CASSRHSSNEKLFF.